Shown below are 8 T cell receptor beta chains from a single sample sequenced in a study of shared clonotypes between healthy human individuals. Naive CD8 cells were CD45RO-negative, positively selected for CCR7, excluding terminally differentiated effector memory CD45RA+ cells. The protocol was immunoSEQ multiplex PCR, while the TCRdb copy is restricted to in-frame clones and leaves out a portion. This table has under 700,000 clones, approximately 95% appearing once. The material sequenced was naive CD8+ T cells sorted from blood. All receptors derive from a woman in her twenties or thirties in good health.

The genes are TRBV28 and TRBJ2-1; 11 bases agree with TRBD2. V trimming: 6 bases; J trimming: 4 bases; junction bases outside the gene matches: 5. Germline CDR1 is MDHEN and CDR2 is SYDVKM. This CDR3 region has 15 residues. DNA of the CDR3: TGTGCCAGCAGGATCGGGACTAGCGGTTACAATGAGCAGTTCTTC. This gives the protein CASRIGTSGYNEQFF.

The gene calls are TRBV6-6 and TRBJ1-2, with a weak D call TRBD1 (5 bases). V was pared by 2 bases and J by 0 bases, with 7 bases between. The CDR3 spans 14 residues. The germline gives CDR1 MNHNY, CDR2 SVGAGI (reference sequence). The DNA of the CDR3 is TGTGCCAGCAGTTACGACAGCCCTAACTATGGCTACACCTTC. It codes for CASSYDSPNYGYTF.

This rearrangement joins TRBV30 to TRBJ1-4, with D perhaps matching TRBD1 (5 bases). CDR1 and CDR2 from the germline V gene are GTSNPN and SVGIG (reference sequence). Trimming removed 2 bases from V and 3 bases from J, with 7 bases in between. The CDR3 loop spans 13 amino acids. The CDR3 protein is CAWSSGPNEKLFF. CDR3 bases: TGTGCCTGGAGTTCAGGGCCTAATGAAAAACTGTTTTTT.

This chain uses TRBV5-6 with TRBJ2-7; 11 bases are shared with TRBD1. Germline values: CDR1 SGHDT, CDR2 YYEEEE. The CDR3 length is 16 residues. The trim removed 4 bases at V and 3 bases at J, leaving 9 bases unmatched. Here the CDR3 reads CASSERSGTGGYEQYF. Written as DNA, the CDR3 is TGTGCCAGCAGCGAGAGATCCGGGACAGGGGGCTACGAGCAGTACTTC.

The rearrangement uses TRBV21-1 and TRBJ2-7; the D call in the table, TRBD2, was not verified against the DNA. TRBV21-1 is described as a pseudogene. CDR3 size: 17 residues. This CDR3 is CASSKALTSGDVYEQYF. The CDR3, as DNA: TGTGCCAGCAGCAAAGCGCTAACTAGCGGGGACGTTTACGAGCAGTACTTC.

CDR3 protein: CAWSPRDTFPEQYF. CDR3 bases: TGTGCCTGGAGTCCCCGGGACACCTTTCCCGAGCAGTACTTC. This sequence joins TRBV30 and TRBJ2-7, with D perhaps matching TRBD1 (6 bases). This CDR3 contains 14 residues. Trimming cost V 2 bases and J 6 bases, with 17 bases left between them. Germline V gene data show CDR1 as GTSNPN and CDR2 as SVGIG (reference sequence).

The V gene is TRBV29-1, the J gene TRBJ2-3; TRBD2 is a possible D gene (5 bases). In germline, CDR1 is SQVTM, CDR2 ANQGSEA. The CDR3 loop spans 15 amino acids. Trimming removed 6 bases at V and 2 bases at J, with 18 bases between. CDR3: CSVDNTGVLTDTQYF. The CDR3 DNA is TGCAGCGTCGACAATACCGGGGTACTCACAGATACGCAGTATTTT.

This clone was counted a single time. The chain employs TRBV5-6 and TRBJ1-1; 8 bases line up with TRBD1. The germline V gene has CDR1 SGHDT and CDR2 YYEEEE. V lost 4 bases and J lost 1; bases outside the gene matches: 9. The length of the CDR3 is 16 residues. CDR3 residues: CASSPSAGGWNTEAFF. In nucleotides, the CDR3 is TGTGCCAGCAGCCCTTCGGCAGGGGGCTGGAACACTGAAGCTTTCTTT.